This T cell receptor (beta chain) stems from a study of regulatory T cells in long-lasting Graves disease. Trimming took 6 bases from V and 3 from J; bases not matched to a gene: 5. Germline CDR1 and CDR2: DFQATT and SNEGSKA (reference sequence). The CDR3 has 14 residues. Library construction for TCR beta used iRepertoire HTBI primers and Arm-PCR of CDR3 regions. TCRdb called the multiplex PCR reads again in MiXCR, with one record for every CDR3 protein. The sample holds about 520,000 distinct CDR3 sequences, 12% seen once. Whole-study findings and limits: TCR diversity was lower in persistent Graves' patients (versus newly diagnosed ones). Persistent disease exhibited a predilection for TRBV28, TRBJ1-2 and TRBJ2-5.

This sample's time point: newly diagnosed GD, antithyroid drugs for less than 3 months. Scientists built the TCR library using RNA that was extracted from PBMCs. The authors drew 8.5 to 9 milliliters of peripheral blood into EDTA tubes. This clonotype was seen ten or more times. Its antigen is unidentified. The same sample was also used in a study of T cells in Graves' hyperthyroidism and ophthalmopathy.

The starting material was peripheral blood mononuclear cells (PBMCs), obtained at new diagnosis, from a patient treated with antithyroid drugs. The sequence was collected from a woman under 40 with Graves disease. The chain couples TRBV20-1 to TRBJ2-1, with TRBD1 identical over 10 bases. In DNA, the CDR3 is TGCAGTGCGTCGACAGGGGGCTTCTACAATGAGCAGTTCTTC. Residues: CSASTGGFYNEQFF.